This T cell receptor beta chain was obtained from a study of T cell responses to AZD1222 COVID-19 vaccine. Assay: immunoSEQ multiplex PCR; the TCRdb copy retains only in-frame clones and omits some. The repertoire holds roughly 110,000 clones, approximately 92% seen once, with roughly 9% in the top ten. The table lists this clone with a count of one. V shed 5 bases, J shed 0 bases, and the junction held 4 bases outside the gene matches. The CDR3 covers 15 residues. Germline-derived CDR1 and CDR2 are SGHTA and FQGNSA. This TCR was recovered from an adult who received the AZD1222 COVID-19 vaccine. This sample comprised peripheral blood, obtained 28 days after the second AZD1222 dose. The rearrangement links TRBV7-2 to TRBJ1-5, with 7 bases fitting TRBD1. CDR3 sequence: CASSGRTGSNQPQHF. Written as DNA, the CDR3 is TGTGCCAGCAGCGGGAGGACAGGTAGCAATCAGCCCCAGCATTTT.